This T cell receptor beta chain appears in the sequencing data of a study of early T cells in non-severe SARS-CoV-2 infection. Study-wide findings and caveats: Matching against VDJdb likely underestimated virus-specific expansions, favoring anti-spike CD8.

The CDR3 totals 13 residues. Germline CDR1 is SGHAT and CDR2 is FQDESV (reference sequence). V lost 11 bases and J lost 2, with 14 bases in between. Individually, cDNA molecules had unique molecular identifiers attached to them. TCRdb re-derived calls from the 5' RACE reads in MiXCR, one entry per CDR3 protein. Here the sample spans under 70,000 distinct CDR3 sequences, 11% being singletons. This clonotype was seen more than once but under ten times. Its antigen is as yet unknown. This clonotype was obtained from an adult who was a healthcare worker with PCR-confirmed SARS-CoV-2 infection or an uninfected control (not recorded which). This chain links TRBV11-1 with TRBJ2-3; D call uncertain. Sequenced input: whole blood. In DNA, the CDR3 is TGTGCCCGTTTGAGTGATACCACAGATACGCAGTATTTT. It encodes CARLSDTTDTQYF.